These 9 T cell receptor beta chains came from one sample sequenced in a study of cytomegalovirus exposure and HLA in healthy donors. Sequenced by immunoSEQ multiplex PCR; TCRdb stores in-frame clones only, minus some. Among 50,000 to 80,000 clones listed, roughly 91% were seen once. Sequencing input: PBMCs. The receptors originated from a woman aged 18-29 years in good health and CMV-seronegative.

The chain has TRBV5-1 and TRBJ1-2; D is perhaps TRBD1 (5 bases). The germline CDR1 and CDR2 sequences are SGHRS and YFSETQ. The length of the CDR3 is 14 residues. The V end lost 1 base, the J end lost 2 bases, and 9 bases lay between the germline ends. The CDR3, as DNA: TGCGCCAGCAGCTTGTCGGGGGAGAACTATGGCTACACCTTC. Translating gives CASSLSGENYGYTF.

The chain links TRBV6-1 to TRBJ1-4, with D possibly matching TRBD1 (6 bases). Germline assignment: CDR1 MNHNS and CDR2 SASEGT. The CDR3 extends over 14 amino acids. Trimming pared 4 bases from V and 7 bases from J, leaving 13 bases between. The CDR3 region is CASSVTGQPEKLFF. The DNA for the CDR3 is TGTGCCAGCAGTGTCACAGGGCAGCCTGAAAAACTGTTTTTT.

This sequence joins TRBV4-1 and TRBJ2-7; D is perhaps TRBD2 (6 bases). From germline, CDR1 is MGHRA and CDR2 YSYEKL. The V and J ends lost 4 bases and 1 base respectively, with 11 bases between them. The CDR3 spans 14 residues. The CDR3 spells CASSLRRGSYEQYF. The CDR3 DNA reads TGCGCCAGCAGCCTACGGAGGGGTTCCTACGAGCAGTACTTC.

V gene TRBV18 combines with J gene TRBJ2-5, with 9 bases matching TRBD1. Germline V gives CDR1 KGHSH, CDR2 LQKENI. CDR3 length: 14 residues. Unmatched junction bases numbered 5, after V lost 4 bases and J lost 5 bases. The CDR3 bases are TGTGCCAGCTCACTGGACAGGGGCGGGGAGACCCAGTACTTC. It yields the protein CASSLDRGGETQYF. Together with reference TRBV18 and TRBJ2-5, the CDR3 gives the full variable domain: NAGVMQNPRHLVRRRGQEARLRCSPMKGHSHVYWYRQLPEEGLKFMVYLQKENIIDESGMPKERFSAEFPKEGPSILRIQQVVRGDSAAYFCASSLDRGGETQYFGPGTRLLVL.

CDR3 in DNA: TGTGCCAGCAGTGGGAGTTTGACTGAAGCTTTCTTT. Amino acids: CASSGSLTEAFF. The chain joins TRBV7-3 to TRBJ1-1; D ambiguous. CDR3 length: 12 amino acids. The germline gives CDR1 SGHTA, CDR2 FQGTGA. V gave up 6 bases and J gave up 5 bases, with 10 bases separating them. The full variable domain, with the rest looked up from reference TRBV7-3 and TRBJ1-1, is GAGVSQTPSNKVTEKGKYVELRCDPISGHTALYWYRQSLGQGPEFLIYFQGTGAADDSGLPNDRFFAVRPEGSVSTLKIQRTERGDSAVYLCASSGSLTEAFFGQGTRLTVV.

This clone has a single count. The chain is built from TRBV9 and TRBJ2-7, with 7 bases lining up with TRBD2. V shed 4 bases, J shed 3 bases, and the junction held 10 bases outside the gene matches. CDR3 length: 15 amino acids. CDR1 is SGDLS, CDR2 YYNGEE, per germline. The CDR3 sequence: CASSPSTGGYYEQYF. DNA of the CDR3: TGTGCCAGCAGCCCGAGTACGGGGGGATACTACGAGCAGTACTTC.

The gene calls are TRBV9 and TRBJ1-1; TRBD1 is a possible D gene (6 bases). The CDR3 runs to 15 residues. The germline V gene encodes CDR1 SGDLS and CDR2 YYNGEE. Trimming took 3 bases from V and 0 from J, leaving 12 bases between them. Written as DNA, the CDR3 is TGTGCCAGCAGCGCTCACAGGGTGATGAACACTGAAGCTTTCTTT. Protein product: CASSAHRVMNTEAFF.

The chain links TRBV10-3 to TRBJ2-3; 11 bases map to TRBD1. The CDR3 has 14 residues. V lost 7 bases and J lost 4; bases outside the gene matches: 4. The germline CDR1 and CDR2 sequences are ENHRY and SYGVKD. The CDR3 DNA reads TGTGCCATCACCCTGGGACAGGGGGCAGATACGCAGTATTTT. It translates to CAITLGQGADTQYF.

This clone was seen a single time. V and J are TRBV5-1 and TRBJ2-1; maybe TRBD2 (6 bases). V was clipped by 1 base and J by 9 bases, with 26 bases between them. CDR3 length: 18 residues. Germline lookup yields CDR1 SGHRS and CDR2 YFSETQ. CDR3 sequence reads: CASSLMSLAGPRLSEQFF. In DNA, the CDR3 is TGCGCCAGCAGCTTGATGTCCTTGGCGGGGCCACGACTCAGTGAGCAGTTCTTC. Full variable domain (remainder filled in from reference TRBV5-1 and TRBJ2-1): KAGVTQTPRYLIKTRGQQVTLSCSPISGHRSVSWYQQTPGQGLQFLFEYFSETQRNKGNFPGRFSGRQFSNSRSEMNVSTLELGDSALYLCASSLMSLAGPRLSEQFFGPGTRLTVL.